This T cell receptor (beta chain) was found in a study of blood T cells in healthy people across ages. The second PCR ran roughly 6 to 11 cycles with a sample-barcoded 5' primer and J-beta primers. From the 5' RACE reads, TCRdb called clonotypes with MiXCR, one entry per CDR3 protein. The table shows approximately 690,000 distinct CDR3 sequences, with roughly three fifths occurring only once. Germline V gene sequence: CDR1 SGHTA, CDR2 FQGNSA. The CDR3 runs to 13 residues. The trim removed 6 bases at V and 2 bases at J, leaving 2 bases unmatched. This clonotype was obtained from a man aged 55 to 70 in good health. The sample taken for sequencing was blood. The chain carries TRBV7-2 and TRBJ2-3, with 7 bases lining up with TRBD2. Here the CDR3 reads CASRRLATDTQYF. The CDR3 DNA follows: TGTGCCAGCAGGCGACTAGCCACAGATACGCAGTATTTT. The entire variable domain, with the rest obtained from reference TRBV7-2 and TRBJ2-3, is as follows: GAGVSQSPSNKVTEKGKDVELRCDPISGHTALYWYRQSLGQGLEFLIYFQGNSAPDKSGLPSDRFSAERTGGSVSTLTIQRTQQEDSAVYLCASRRLATDTQYFGPGTRLTVL.